This T cell receptor beta chain was documented in a study of Tregs in tolerant kidney transplant recipients. Study-wide results and caveats: The small number of patients limits these findings pending further validation. No direct test of biological reproducibility was done here.

A note on this clone: The antigen is undetermined.

CD4+CD25+CD127- Tregs, CD4+CD25- non-Tregs, CD4 and CD8 cells were sorted. Libraries were prepared by immunoSEQ multiplex PCR; TCRdb keeps only in-frame clonotypes and omits some of them. The table includes approximately 43,000 clones, 91% detected once. This TCR was sampled from a human donor in good health. Sequencing was carried out using Tregs from blood.

The CDR3 is CATRTQGLWDSPLHF. DNA for the CDR3: TGTGCCACCCGAACACAGGGGTTGTGGGATTCACCCCTCCACTTT. The chain recombines TRBV19 with TRBJ1-6, with 7 bases matching TRBD1. With V trimmed by 10 bases and J by 8 bases, 14 bases remained unmatched. CDR3 length: 15 amino acids. The germline V gene encodes CDR1 LNHDA and CDR2 SQIVND (reference sequence). The entire variable domain, with the rest obtained from reference TRBV19 and TRBJ1-6, is as follows: DGGITQSPKYLFRKEGQNVTLSCEQNLNHDAMYWYRQDPGQGLRLIYYSQIVNDFQKGDIAEGYSVSREKKESFPLTVTSAQKNPTAFYLCATRTQGLWDSPLHFGNGTRLTVT.